Here is one T cell receptor (beta chain) with its context. Its target is unknown. Libraries were UMI-labeled 5' RACE TRB cDNA. With the 5' RACE reads reprocessed, TCRdb shows one record per CDR3 protein and no DNA. This listing includes about 48,000 distinct CDR3 sequences. This specimen comes from a study of CXCR3-negative and CXCR3-positive naive CD8 T cells. Whole-study results and caveats: Researchers reported similar TRBV-TRBJ usage in naive CXCR3-negative and CXCR3-positive cells, though memory differed. Naive subsets were similarly diverse, while memory CD8+ repertoires were much less diverse.

The V gene's germline CDR1 is SGHKS and CDR2 YYEKEE (reference sequence). The CDR3 totals 13 residues. Specimen: memory CD8+ T cells from blood. This clonotype was sampled from a human donor in good health. Some clones in this sample may be carry-over from other donors' samples. V is TRBV5-5 and J is TRBJ2-7; the TRBD1 assignment by TCRdb is unverifiable without DNA. The CDR3 here is CASSLVLGAEQYF.